Below are 9 T cell receptor beta chains sequenced from a single sample in a study of T cell repertoires in cytomegalovirus infection. The antigens of these receptors remain unknown. TCRdb ran MiXCR on the reads and lists one entry per CDR3 protein. This table holds 680,000 or so distinct CDR3 sequences, roughly 33% found once. The sample was cultured PBMCs, taken from culture after CMV antigen stimulation. The source of these receptors is a human donor in good health (CMV status not recorded). Some clones in this sample may be carry-over from other donors' samples.

This clonotype was recorded at least ten times. This CDR3 reads CASSLVPARVMADTQYF. CDR3 nucleotides: TGTGCCAGCAGCTTAGTGCCAGCCCGAGTTATGGCAGATACGCAGTATTTT. The chain is built from TRBV7-2 and TRBJ2-3; no clear D gene. The V gene lost 1 base and the J gene lost 4 bases, with 18 bases spanning the gap. The V gene's germline CDR1 is SGHTA and CDR2 FQGNSA. The length of the CDR3 is 17 residues.

This clonotype has only a few counts. The chain carries TRBV7-8 and TRBJ2-1, with D unresolved. Germline V CDR1 and CDR2: SGHVS, FQNEAQ. The length of the CDR3 is 14 residues. The ends were cut back, 1 base at V and 4 bases at J, with 8 bases in the middle. For the CDR3, the DNA is TGTGCCAGCAGCTTAGTTAGCAGATACAATGAGCAGTTCTTC. This sequence encodes CASSLVSRYNEQFF.

The CDR3 coding sequence is TGTGCCAGCAGTTCCTCAGCTTCTTACAATGAGCAGTTCTTC. Translated: CASSSSASYNEQFF. V gene TRBV27 combines with J gene TRBJ2-1; no definite D call. Germline CDR1 is MNHEY and CDR2 is SMNVEV (reference sequence). The CDR3 spans 14 residues. Trimming took 4 bases from V and 4 from J, leaving 11 bases between them.

This clonotype has only a few counts. The chain employs TRBV6-2 or TRBV6-3 and TRBJ1-5; D is unresolved. Between the trimmed V and J ends, which lost 0 bases and 8 bases, there was a span of 5 bases. Germline V lookup: CDR1 MNHEY, CDR2 SVGEGT. This CDR3 region has 12 residues. As DNA, the CDR3 is TGTGCCAGCAGTTACTCGGTGGAGCCCCAGCATTTT. It encodes CASSYSVEPQHF.

This clonotype was detected ten times or more. The chain joins TRBV7-8 to TRBJ2-3; a possible D gene is TRBD1 (6 bases). This CDR3 is built from 15 residues. The germline gives CDR1 SGHVS, CDR2 FQNEAQ. The germline V and J ends were trimmed by 2 bases and 2 bases, with 11 bases remaining between them. The CDR3 nucleotides read TGTGCCAGCAGCTTAAGGGGGACCAACACAGATACGCAGTATTTT. It encodes CASSLRGTNTDTQYF. The whole variable domain, remainder taken from reference TRBV7-8 and TRBJ2-3, is GAGVSQSPRYKVAKRGQDVALRCDPISGHVSLFWYQQALGQGPEFLTYFQNEAQLDKSGLPSDRFFAERPEGSVSTLKIQRTQQEDSAVYLCASSLRGTNTDTQYFGPGTRLTVL.

V gene TRBV4-3 combines with J gene TRBJ2-1; 12 bases are a match to TRBD2. The germline V gene has CDR1 LGHNA and CDR2 YSLEER. The CDR3 loop spans 16 amino acids. Unmatched junction bases numbered 7, after V lost 2 bases and J lost 8 bases. The CDR3 DNA sequence: TGCGCCAGCAGCCAAAACGGACTAGCGGGAATGGATGAGCAGTTCTTC. This translates into CASSQNGLAGMDEQFF.

The J gene is TRBJ1-4, the V gene TRBV6-2 or TRBV6-3; D is uncertain. V was clipped by 5 bases and J by 0 bases, with 7 bases between them. The CDR3 runs 14 residues. Germline V gene lookup returns CDR1 MNHEY and CDR2 SVGEGT. In nucleotides, the CDR3 is TGTGCCAGCAGTGAACAAGCAACTAATGAAAAACTGTTTTTT. The encoded protein is CASSEQATNEKLFF.

This clonotype was found many times. The chain couples TRBV7-2 to TRBJ1-6; D remains ambiguous. Germline lookup yields CDR1 SGHTA and CDR2 FQGNSA. The CDR3 runs to 15 residues. Trimming took 1 base from V and 2 from J, leaving 6 bases between them. The CDR3 loop is CASSLGAAYNSPLHF. CDR3 nucleotide sequence: TGTGCCAGCAGCTTAGGGGCGGCCTATAATTCACCCCTCCACTTT. The complete variable domain, with remaining parts taken from reference TRBV7-2 and TRBJ1-6, reads GAGVSQSPSNKVTEKGKDVELRCDPISGHTALYWYRQSLGQGLEFLIYFQGNSAPDKSGLPSDRFSAERTGGSVSTLTIQRTQQEDSAVYLCASSLGAAYNSPLHFGNGTRLTVT.

This chain links TRBV7-2 with TRBJ1-5; TRBD1 is a possible D gene (5 bases). The V end was cut by 3 bases, the J end by 6 bases, with 18 bases between. The CDR3 has 16 residues. Germline-derived CDR1 and CDR2 are SGHTA and FQGNSA. The CDR3 coding sequence is TGTGCCAGCAGCTTTGCTTCAGGGAAGCACGGTCAGCCCCAGCATTTT. This encodes CASSFASGKHGQPQHF. Drawing the rest from reference TRBV7-2 and TRBJ1-5, the complete variable domain is GAGVSQSPSNKVTEKGKDVELRCDPISGHTALYWYRQSLGQGLEFLIYFQGNSAPDKSGLPSDRFSAERTGGSVSTLTIQRTQQEDSAVYLCASSFASGKHGQPQHFGDGTRLSIL.